The source of this TCR beta chain is a study of radiation and T cells in renal cell carcinoma. The table came from immunoSEQ multiplex PCR; TCRdb's copy has only in-frame clones and leaves some out. This table holds some 4,000 clones, around three quarters found once. This CDR3 region has 12 residues. Trimming took 7 bases from V and 4 from J, leaving 8 bases between them. Germline-derived CDR1 and CDR2 are SNHLY and FYNNEI. Remarks on this clone: As yet, its antigen is unknown.

Treatment given: treatment-naive control, cytoreductive nephrectomy. Control tumors came from treatment-naive patients without prior radiation. Control tumor donors were a few females and approximately eleven males, median age approximately 58 years. Study-level results: Dominant CDR3 motifs occupied more repertoire in irradiated than control tumors.

V is TRBV2 and J is TRBJ1-3, with D possibly matching TRBD1 (6 bases). This specimen consisted of tumor tissue, obtained from a patient whose treatment was nephrectomy without radiotherapy. The sequence was collected from a man aged 50 or older with renal cell carcinoma. The DNA of the CDR3 is TGTGCCAGCAAACAGGGAGGAAACACCATATATTTT. It is translated as CASKQGGNTIYF.